The 18 T cell receptor beta chains listed next were all sequenced from one sample in a study of somatic mutations in cytotoxic T cells in rheumatoid arthritis listed by TCRdb under 2017. Libraries came from the immunoSEQ multiplex PCR assay. TCRdb mirrors the immuneACCESS table, restricted to in-frame sequences. Some clones are absent from its copies; in checked studies, under half trace to an unresolved V gene, and the reason for the others is unknown. The sample records more than 25,000 clones, roughly 70% of which are singletons. The leading ten clones occupy approximately 9.3% of the sample. Sequencing was performed on CD8+ T cells sorted from blood. All receptors derive from a woman between 18 and 29 years old in good health.

The chain couples TRBV11-3 to TRBJ1-1; weak D call: TRBD1 (6 bases). V lost 6 bases and J lost 3, with 20 bases in between. The CDR3 runs 16 residues. CDR1 and CDR2 from the germline V gene are SGHNT and YENEEA. CDR3 residues: CASRQPRGAPDTEAFF. The CDR3 bases are TGTGCCAGCAGACAACCCCGGGGGGCGCCGGACACTGAAGCTTTCTTT.

This chain links TRBV29-1 with TRBJ2-7; a weak D match, TRBD1 (6 bases). The CDR3 sequence is 17 residues long. Germline loops: CDR1 SQVTM, CDR2 ANQGSEA. V was trimmed by 3 bases and J by 4 bases, leaving 25 bases between them. DNA for the CDR3: TGCAGCGTTGATATCAGAGACCCCGGGACACCAAATTACGAGCAGTACTTC. It translates to CSVDIRDPGTPNYEQYF.

The chain has TRBV7-2 and TRBJ1-5; 9 positions match TRBD1. Germline V gene lookup returns CDR1 SGHTA and CDR2 FQGNSA. V trimming: 1 base; J trimming: 6 bases; junction bases outside the gene matches: 10. The CDR3 sequence is 17 residues long. The CDR3, as DNA: TGTGCCAGCAGCTTAGGGACGGGACAGGGATGGAGTCAGCCCCAGCATTTT. It yields the protein CASSLGTGQGWSQPQHF.

V gene TRBV4-1 combines with J gene TRBJ2-6; no reliable D call. The length of the CDR3 is 17 residues. Germline CDR1 is MGHRA and CDR2 is YSYEKL. Trimming left V 1 base short and J 0 bases short, with 10 bases between. CDR3 nucleotide sequence: TGCGCCAGCAGCCAAGTTCGGGTGAGCTCTGGGGCCAACGTCCTGACTTTC. This codes for CASSQVRVSSGANVLTF.

This rearrangement joins TRBV15 to TRBJ1-1, with no clear D. The CDR3 has 15 amino acids. Per germline, CDR1 LNHNV and CDR2 YYDKDF (reference sequence). V lost 8 bases and J 1 base, leaving 17 bases between the germline ends. CDR3 in amino acids: CATAGNRLPNTEAFF. The CDR3 nucleotides read TGTGCCACCGCCGGCAATCGCCTGCCGAACACTGAAGCTTTCTTT.

This clone has only a few counts. The chain carries TRBV9 and TRBJ2-5; the match to TRBD2 covers 10 bases. Germline V lookup: CDR1 SGDLS, CDR2 YYNGEE. The CDR3 length is 15 residues. With 5 bases clipped from V and 0 bases from J, the junction kept 4 bases outside the gene matches. The DNA of the CDR3 is TGTGCCAGCAGTAAGACTAGCGGGTACCAAGAGACCCAGTACTTC. It specifies CASSKTSGYQETQYF. Filled out from reference TRBV9 and TRBJ2-5, the complete variable domain reads DSGVTQTPKHLITATGQRVTLRCSPRSGDLSVYWYQQSLDQGLQFLIQYYNGEERAKGNILERFSAQQFPDLHSELNLSSLELGDSALYFCASSKTSGYQETQYFGPGTRLLVL.

This chain uses TRBV27 with TRBJ1-1; 7 bases match TRBD1. V trimming: 6 bases; J trimming: 1 base; junction bases outside the gene matches: 8. The CDR3 sequence is 15 residues long. Germline CDR1 is MNHEY and CDR2 is SMNVEV (reference sequence). In DNA, the CDR3 is TGTGCCAGCAGCCAGGGGACAGAAAGGAACACTGAAGCTTTCTTT. Translation: CASSQGTERNTEAFF.

This clone was detected once. The chain employs TRBV27 and TRBJ1-5; 7 nucleotides match TRBD1. The germline V gene has CDR1 MNHEY and CDR2 SMNVEV (reference sequence). The CDR3 extends over 15 amino acids. V gave up 5 bases and J gave up 5 bases; unmatched junction bases: 9. The CDR3 region has the DNA TGTGCCAGCAGTAATCAACAGGGGCGGGATCAGCCCCAGCATTTT. As protein: CASSNQQGRDQPQHF.

The chain joins TRBV6-1 to TRBJ2-2; TRBD2 matches 7 bases. Trimming at V came to 3 bases and at J to 1 base, leaving 11 bases not matched to a gene. Germline-derived CDR1 and CDR2 are MNHNS and SASEGT. The CDR3 runs 18 residues. In DNA, the CDR3 is TGTGCCAGCAGTGAGGGAGGGGAGTGGAGGATGAACACCGGGGAGCTGTTTTTT. This codes for CASSEGGEWRMNTGELFF.

V and J are TRBV28 and TRBJ2-5, with TRBD2 as a possible D gene (6 bases). V lost 3 bases, J lost 5 bases, and 13 bases lay in between. CDR3 length: 14 amino acids. CDR1 is MDHEN and CDR2 is SYDVKM in the germline V gene. The CDR3 loop reads CASSLSGEIETQYF. CDR3 nucleotide sequence: TGTGCCAGCAGTTTGTCGGGGGAGATTGAGACCCAGTACTTC.

The gene calls are TRBV28 and TRBJ1-3, with 10 bases aligning to TRBD1. The CDR3 contains 18 residues. After removal of 3 bases from V and 7 bases from J, the junction contained 15 bases not matched to a gene. Looked up from germline, CDR1 is MDHEN and CDR2 is SYDVKM. CDR3 protein: CASSLTGGAVSAVNTIYF. CDR3 DNA: TGTGCCAGCAGTTTGACAGGGGGCGCTGTCTCCGCGGTCAACACCATATATTTT.

The chain uses TRBV28 and TRBJ2-5; D gene unclear. In germline, CDR1 is MDHEN, CDR2 SYDVKM. The germline V and J ends were trimmed by 6 bases and 1 base, with 15 bases remaining between them. The CDR3 length is 15 residues. The CDR3 loop is CASSLISELQETQYF. The CDR3 nucleotides read TGTGCCAGCAGCCTTATCTCGGAGCTCCAAGAGACCCAGTACTTC.

The J gene is TRBJ2-1, the V gene TRBV29-1, with 7 bases aligning to TRBD1. The germline V gene encodes CDR1 SQVTM and CDR2 ANQGSEA. The CDR3 extends over 16 amino acids. V dropped 0 bases and J dropped 4; count of bases not matched to a gene: 9. CDR3 nucleotide sequence: TGCAGCGTTGAAGACTACGCAGGGGGTGGATACAATGAGCAGTTCTTC. Its translation is CSVEDYAGGGYNEQFF.

The chain uses TRBV18 and TRBJ1-1, with D unclear. The CDR3 runs to 15 residues. CDR1 KGHSH and CDR2 LQKENI come from the germline V gene. Trimming took 3 bases from V and 0 from J, leaving 11 bases between them. As DNA, the CDR3 is TGTGCCAGCTCACCGCCTGGCCTCATGAACACTGAAGCTTTCTTT. It encodes CASSPPGLMNTEAFF.

This clone was observed a few times. The chain couples TRBV11-2 to TRBJ2-7, with TRBD2 identical over 8 bases. After removal of 1 base from V and 4 bases from J, the junction contained 6 bases not matched to a gene. This CDR3 has 15 residues. Germline lookup yields CDR1 SGHAT and CDR2 FQNNGV. This chain's CDR3 is CASSLAGGARYEQYV. The CDR3 DNA reads as TGTGCCAGCAGCTTAGCGGGGGGGGCGAGGTACGAGCAGTACGTC.

The chain carries TRBV5-4 and TRBJ2-7, with D possibly being TRBD1 or TRBD2 (5 bases each). CDR1 SGHNT and CDR2 YYREEE come from the germline V gene (reference sequence). The V gene lost 5 bases and the J gene lost 3 bases, with 12 bases spanning the gap. There are 13 residues in the CDR3. Written as DNA, the CDR3 is TGTGCCAGCAGACGAGGGGAGAACTACGAGCAGTACTTC. Amino acid sequence: CASRRGENYEQYF. Full variable domain (outside the CDR3, taken from reference TRBV5-4 and TRBJ2-7): ETGVTQSPTHLIKTRGQQVTLRCSSQSGHNTVSWYQQALGQGPQFIFQYYREEENGRGNFPPRFSGLQFPNYSSELNVNALELDDSALYLCASRRGENYEQYFGPGTRLTVT.

The CDR3 DNA reads as TGTGCCTGGGGCCCCTTTCGGGGGCGGGGGAGAGATACGCAGTATTTT. This encodes CAWGPFRGRGRDTQYF. The rearrangement uses TRBV30 and TRBJ2-3; D may be TRBD2 (7 bases). V dropped 5 bases and J dropped 5 bases, with 23 bases sitting between them. This CDR3 has 16 residues. Germline lookup yields CDR1 GTSNPN and CDR2 SVGIG (reference sequence).

This chain uses TRBV28 with TRBJ2-7; 11 nucleotides agree with TRBD1. The CDR3 is 16 amino acids. V shed 5 bases and J 4 bases; nucleotides not matched to a gene: 10. Germline CDR1 reads MDHEN; CDR2 reads SYDVKM. The DNA for the CDR3 is TGTGCCAGCAGTCCACCCGGGACAGGGGGATTTTACGAGCAGTACGTC. This encodes CASSPPGTGGFYEQYV.